One sample yielded the 14 T cell receptor beta chains listed below, sequenced in a study of blood T cell repertoires in COVID-19. Here immunoSEQ multiplex PCR was the method, and the copy in TCRdb shows in-frame clones only, minus some. The sample yields 350,000 to 400,000 clones, 75% to 90% seen once. The sequencing input was PBMCs or T cells enriched from blood (not recorded which). Receptors were obtained from a man aged 18 to 30 who had recovered from COVID-19.

The chain carries TRBV7-2 and TRBJ1-2, with 8 bases aligning to TRBD1. This CDR3 has 15 residues. Germline V gene data show CDR1 as SGHTA and CDR2 as FQGNSA. Trimming took 1 base from V and 3 from J; bases not matched to a gene: 4. The CDR3 is CASSLEPGGYYGYTF. The CDR3 region has the DNA TGTGCCAGCAGCTTAGAGCCAGGGGGCTACTATGGCTACACCTTC.

The chain has TRBV29-1 and TRBJ2-1; TRBD2 matches 11 bases. Trimming cost V 6 bases and J 0 bases; bases outside gene matches: 4. This CDR3 spans 15 amino acids. CDR1 is SQVTM and CDR2 is ANQGSEA in the germline V gene. CDR3 in amino acids: CSVDTSGSSYNEQFF. The CDR3 DNA reads TGCAGCGTGGATACTAGCGGGAGCTCCTACAATGAGCAGTTCTTC.

The chain is built from TRBV7-6 and TRBJ2-6; TRBD2 matches at 8 bases. The germline gives CDR1 SGHVS, CDR2 FNYEAQ. This CDR3 comprises 19 residues. Unmatched junction bases numbered 14, after V lost 5 bases and J lost 2 bases. The CDR3 spells CASSPPRYAGGAGANVLTF. In DNA form, the CDR3 reads TGTGCCAGCAGCCCCCCTCGGTACGCGGGGGGCGCTGGGGCCAACGTCCTGACTTTC.

The V gene is TRBV11-3, the J gene TRBJ2-1, with TRBD2 identical over 10 bases. Germline V gene sequence: CDR1 SGHNT, CDR2 YENEEA. Unmatched junction bases numbered 8, after V lost 5 bases and J lost 7 bases. CDR3 size: 15 residues. CDR3 coding DNA: TGTGCCAGCAGCACCTCTAGCGGGAGTATAAATGAGCAGTTCTTC. Translation: CASSTSSGSINEQFF. Full variable domain (missing parts from reference TRBV11-3 and TRBJ2-1): EAGVVQSPRYKIIEKKQPVAFWCNPISGHNTLYWYLQNLGQGPELLIRYENEEAVDDSQLPKDRFSAERLKGVDSTLKIQPAELGDSAVYLCASSTSSGSINEQFFGPGTRLTVL.

A remark on this clone: This sample includes further DNA sequences coding for the same CDR3. This chain connects TRBV29-1 to TRBJ1-2; a possible D gene is TRBD1 (5 bases). Trimming left V 0 bases short and J 2 bases short, with 7 bases between. Germline values: CDR1 SQVTM, CDR2 ANQGSEA. The CDR3 contains 13 residues. This chain's CDR3 is CSVEDGGNYGYTF. As DNA, the CDR3 is TGCAGCGTTGAAGACGGGGGAAACTATGGCTACACCTTC.

The chain carries TRBV4-1 and TRBJ2-3; the match to TRBD2 covers 14 bases. The junction had 6 bases not matched to a gene; V was cut back by 0 bases and J by 7 bases. The CDR3 runs to 17 residues. The V gene's germline CDR1 is MGHRA and CDR2 YSYEKL. CDR3: CASSQDLGLAGGYTQYF. The CDR3 nucleotides read TGCGCCAGCAGCCAAGATTTAGGACTAGCGGGGGGATATACGCAGTATTTT.

This clone was seen once. J is TRBJ2-2 and V is TRBV2; 10 bases match TRBD1. The V gene's germline CDR1 is SNHLY and CDR2 FYNNEI. J was trimmed by 4 bases and V by 6 bases; bases with no gene match: 5. The CDR3 is 15 amino acids. The DNA of the CDR3 is TGTGCCAGCAGCCCAGGACAGGGGGGCACCGGGGAGCTGTTTTTT. This gives the protein CASSPGQGGTGELFF.

The chain combines TRBV2 with TRBJ1-3; TRBD1 matches at 7 bases. Germline CDR1 and CDR2: SNHLY and FYNNEI. CDR3 length: 15 amino acids. Trimming removed 5 bases from V and 2 bases from J; junction bases left unmatched: 6. The CDR3 protein is CASSSGQGAGNTIYF. The CDR3 bases are TGTGCCAGCAGTTCGGGGCAGGGGGCTGGAAACACCATATATTTT.

The rearrangement links TRBV9 to TRBJ2-1; 12 bases match TRBD2. CDR3 size: 14 residues. Losses at the gene ends were 2 bases for V and 8 bases for J; bases not matched to a gene: 2. Germline V gives CDR1 SGDLS, CDR2 YYNGEE. The CDR3 coding sequence is TGTGCCAGCAGCGTGACTAGCGGGAGTCATGAGCAGTTCTTC. It translates to CASSVTSGSHEQFF.

This rearrangement joins TRBV25-1 to TRBJ2-7; TRBD1 might be the D (5 bases). V lost 4 bases and J lost 2, with 24 bases in between. Germline V gene lookup returns CDR1 MGHDK and CDR2 SYGVNS. CDR3 length: 18 amino acids. CDR3 loop: CASSATALGQGLTYEQYF. The CDR3 DNA sequence: TGTGCCAGCAGTGCTACCGCATTGGGGCAGGGCCTAACCTACGAGCAGTACTTC.

The chain recombines TRBV28 with TRBJ2-1; a possible D gene is TRBD2 (6 bases). The CDR3 extends over 13 amino acids. Looked up from germline, CDR1 is MDHEN and CDR2 is SYDVKM. Trimming took off 8 bases at V and 0 bases at J, with 8 bases between the two ends. CDR3 protein: CASGRSSYNEQFF. The CDR3 DNA reads as TGTGCCAGCGGGAGGAGCTCCTACAATGAGCAGTTCTTC.

The chain employs TRBV4-2 and TRBJ2-1; D is ambiguous. The V end was cut by 2 bases, the J end by 4 bases, with 12 bases between. This CDR3 has 15 residues. Per the germline V gene, CDR1 is LGHNA and CDR2 is YNFKEQ. The chain's CDR3 is CASSQNLVEYNEQFF. The CDR3 DNA reads TGTGCCAGCAGCCAAAACCTCGTGGAGTACAATGAGCAGTTCTTC.

The chain joins TRBV30 to TRBJ1-5; possibly TRBD1 for D (6 bases). V lost 4 bases to trimming and J lost 3 bases, with 10 bases between them. CDR3 size: 13 residues. The V gene's germline CDR1 is GTSNPN and CDR2 SVGIG (reference sequence). The CDR3 here is CAWNSGDNQPQHF. The CDR3 region has the DNA TGTGCCTGGAATTCAGGGGACAATCAGCCCCAGCATTTT.

The chain joins TRBV6-5 to TRBJ1-2; D perhaps matches TRBD1 (6 bases). The V gene lost 9 bases and the J gene lost 8 bases, with 19 bases spanning the gap. Germline values: CDR1 MNHEY, CDR2 SVGAGI. The CDR3 is 13 amino acids. CDR3 coding DNA: TGTGCCAGTCGAACCTCTCAGGGGAGCGGCTACACCTTC. This translates into CASRTSQGSGYTF.